The next 6 T cell receptor beta chains were all read from a single sample in a study of spatial heterogeneity in lung cancer. The time point is: sample taken at primary tumor resection. General study results and limits: Tumoral mutation counts were tracked by counts of expanded intratumoral alpha and beta TCRs.

No antigen has been identified for these receptors. TCRdb redid the calling of the 5' RACE reads with MiXCR, one entry per CDR3 protein. The sample contains about 7,000 distinct CDR3 sequences, roughly 14% of which appear only once. This sample comprised lung tumor tissue, obtained at surgery. These receptors originate from a male donor with early-stage non-small cell lung cancer.

Comment on this clonotype: A library prepared for alpha chains yielded this beta chain as an off-target read; its size is of little meaning. The rearrangement joins TRBV18 to TRBJ2-7; D may be TRBD2 (5 bases). There are 12 residues in the CDR3. Trimming took off 3 bases at V and 3 bases at J, with 6 bases between the two ends. Germline CDR1 KGHSH, CDR2 LQKENI. The CDR3 nucleotides are TGTGCCAGCTCACCTCGGGGCTACGAGCAGTACTTC. It specifies CASSPRGYEQYF.

This clonotype was seen repeatedly, ten times or more. For a library built for alpha chains, this beta chain is a stray read; little rests on its size. The rearrangement uses TRBV5-1 and TRBJ2-7; D call uncertain. The germline V gene encodes CDR1 SGHRS and CDR2 YFSETQ. V gave up 0 bases and J gave up 3 bases, with 13 bases separating them. This CDR3 has 15 residues. Here the CDR3 reads CASSLDGTSFYEQYF. CDR3 DNA: TGCGCCAGCAGCTTGGACGGAACATCTTTCTACGAGCAGTACTTC.

This clonotype was found many times. The size of this beta chain means little, since it is a stray read in a library made for alpha chains. V usage is TRBV27 and J usage is TRBJ2-2, with 10 positions matching TRBD2. The V gene end was trimmed by 2 bases and the J gene end by 1 base; junction bases not matched to a gene: 7. The germline gives CDR1 MNHEY, CDR2 SMNVEV (reference sequence). This CDR3 region has 18 residues. CDR3: CASSLTPPSGGNTGELFF. DNA of the CDR3: TGTGCCAGCAGTTTAACCCCACCTAGCGGGGGGAACACCGGGGAGCTGTTTTTT.

This clonotype was detected ten times or more. This beta chain lies outside the target of a library built for alpha chains; its clone size means little. The chain joins TRBV20-1 to TRBJ2-1; unclear D gene. V was trimmed by 3 bases and J by 9 bases, leaving 12 bases between them. Germline CDR1 DFQATT, CDR2 SNEGSKA (reference sequence). The CDR3 is 12 residues long. CDR3 loop: CSARSSSPEQFF. The CDR3 DNA follows: TGCAGTGCTAGGAGCTCCTCGCCTGAGCAGTTCTTC.

This clonotype is medium-sized in the sample. This beta chain represents an off-target read in a library built for alpha chains; its size is of limited meaning. The V and J genes are TRBV2 and TRBJ1-1, with a possible D match to TRBD1 (6 bases). V was trimmed by 5 bases and J by 8 bases, leaving 15 bases between them. The CDR3 extends over 13 amino acids. Germline CDR1 reads SNHLY; CDR2 reads FYNNEI. The CDR3 loop reads CASSRDTLQEAFF. DNA of the CDR3: TGTGCCAGCAGTCGGGACACCCTGCAGGAAGCTTTCTTT.

This clonotype has more than one count but fewer than ten. Found in a library prepared for alpha chains, this beta chain is an off-target read, and its abundance has little meaning. The CDR3 DNA is TGTGCCAGCAGTGAGTACAGCGGGAGCTCCTACGAGCAGTACTTC. This encodes CASSEYSGSSYEQYF. The chain links TRBV2 to TRBJ2-7; TRBD2 matches 8 bases. The CDR3 extends over 15 amino acids. Trimming cost V 3 bases and J 0 bases; bases outside gene matches: 4. From germline, CDR1 is SNHLY and CDR2 FYNNEI.